The T cell receptor (beta chain) under discussion was sequenced for a study of tumor-infiltrating lymphocytes in primary liver carcinoma. Synthesis of TCR beta cDNA was carried out from around 540 ng total RNA with a constant-region primer. Each TCR beta library was derived from three nested multiplex PCR rounds that employed slightly modified ARM-PCR. The first two PCR rounds used TRBV1-TRBV30 primers with a Cbeta primer, around 10 cycles each. MiXCR, run by TCRdb on the multiplex PCR reads, gives a single entry per CDR3 protein. The sample records about 60,000 distinct CDR3 sequences, about two thirds being singletons. Without any cell sorting, roughly 20-32 mg of bulk tissue yielded co-extracted RNA and DNA. In germline, CDR1 is LGHNA, CDR2 YSLEER. This CDR3 spans 14 amino acids. Points on this clonotype: Since a much larger clone is just one base distant, this may be a read error.

The chain uses TRBV4-3 and TRBJ2-3, with unresolved D. This TCR came from a man aged 40-49 years with primary liver carcinoma and hepatitis B virus infection. Sequences were obtained from liver tumor tissue from sampling region 4. Subset defined: tumor region T4, right-lateral pole. CDR3 region: CANSQRAFTDTQYF. CDR3 nucleotide sequence: TGCGCCAACAGCCAACGGGCTTTCACAGATACGCAGTATTTT.